Below are 11 T cell receptor beta chains sequenced from a single sample in a study of blood T cell repertoires in COVID-19 (dated by TCRdb to 2020 to 2021). Libraries were made using the immunoSEQ multiplex PCR assay. TCRdb carries this immuneACCESS record with in-frame sequences only. Its versions omit some clonotypes, under half of them owing to an unresolved V gene in the studies checked, with the rest unexplained. The sample includes approximately 230,000 clones, with around 83% observed a single time. Of the sample, roughly 9.8% is held by the ten largest clones. Specimen: peripheral blood. Source of these receptors: a man older than 75 with acute or convalescent COVID-19.

The V gene is TRBV4-1, the J gene TRBJ1-1; TRBD1 agrees at 8 bases. The CDR3 is made up of 18 amino acids. With 0 bases clipped from V and 5 bases from J, the junction kept 14 bases outside the gene matches. Germline V gene sequence: CDR1 MGHRA, CDR2 YSYEKL. The DNA for the CDR3 is TGCGCCAGCAGCCAAGAAGCTAGCGGATGGACAGGGAGTACTGAAGCTTTCTTT. As protein: CASSQEASGWTGSTEAFF.

V is TRBV6-6 and J is TRBJ1-4, with TRBD1 identical over 7 bases. CDR1 and CDR2 from the germline V gene are MNHNY and SVGAGI (reference sequence). The CDR3 has 15 residues. V was clipped by 5 bases and J by 7 bases; unmatched bases: 10. The CDR3 region has the DNA TGTGCCAGCAGTCAGCCGACAGGGCTCGGTGAAAAACTGTTTTTT. It yields the protein CASSQPTGLGEKLFF.

A single count supports this clone. The chain couples TRBV7-2 to TRBJ2-7; tentatively, D is TRBD1 (6 bases). Germline V gene sequence: CDR1 SGHTA, CDR2 FQGNSA. The CDR3 totals 15 residues. Trimming left V 5 bases short and J 6 bases short, with 20 bases between. CDR3 nucleotide sequence: TGTGCCAGCAGCCCCCGAGGGGCAGGGGAAGGCGAGCAGTACTTC. Translated, it gives CASSPRGAGEGEQYF. Full variable domain (missing parts from reference TRBV7-2 and TRBJ2-7): GAGVSQSPSNKVTEKGKDVELRCDPISGHTALYWYRQSLGQGLEFLIYFQGNSAPDKSGLPSDRFSAERTGGSVSTLTIQRTQQEDSAVYLCASSPRGAGEGEQYFGPGTRLTVT.

This clone was counted a few times. The chain uses TRBV3-1 (or the pseudogene TRBV3-2) and TRBJ2-7; 8 bases are shared with TRBD2. V lost 0 bases and J lost 3; bases outside the gene matches: 4. CDR1 and CDR2 from the germline V gene are LGHDT and YNNKEL (reference sequence). CDR3 length: 15 residues. CDR3 bases: TGTGCCAGCAGCCAAGAAAAGCGGGGGCTCTACGAGCAGTACTTC. It is translated as CASSQEKRGLYEQYF.

The chain joins TRBV5-4 to TRBJ2-1; a possible D gene is TRBD2 (6 bases). This CDR3 contains 16 residues. Germline assignment: CDR1 SGHNT and CDR2 YYREEE (reference sequence). Trimming pared 0 bases from V and 0 bases from J, leaving 10 bases between. In DNA, the CDR3 is TGTGCCAGCAGCTTGGCGGCGGGGATCTCCTACAATGAGCAGTTCTTC. Its protein product is CASSLAAGISYNEQFF.

The chain couples TRBV3-1 (or the pseudogene TRBV3-2) to TRBJ2-7; 7 bases fit TRBD1. V trimming: 4 bases; J trimming: 0 bases; junction bases outside the gene matches: 3. CDR3 length: 14 amino acids. Germline V gene data show CDR1 as LGHDT and CDR2 as YNNKEL (reference sequence). The chain's CDR3 is CASSRRDSSYEQYF. DNA of the CDR3: TGTGCCAGCAGCCGCCGGGACAGCTCCTACGAGCAGTACTTC.

In regard to this clone: In the same sample, other DNA sequences code for this CDR3. The J gene is TRBJ1-1, the V gene TRBV19, with TRBD1 as a possible D gene (6 bases). V was trimmed by 6 bases and J by 1 base, leaving 9 bases between them. This CDR3 has 13 amino acids. Germline V gene data show CDR1 as LNHDA and CDR2 as SQIVND (reference sequence). The CDR3 spells CASSRRGNTEAFF. Here the CDR3 DNA reads TGTGCCAGTAGCCGCAGGGGGAACACTGAAGCTTTCTTT.

V gene TRBV2 combines with J gene TRBJ2-5; 8 nucleotides agree with TRBD1. Looked up from germline, CDR1 is SNHLY and CDR2 is FYNNEI. The J segment lost 2 bases and the V segment lost 6 bases, leaving 5 bases of the junction unmatched. CDR3 length: 14 amino acids. The CDR3 region is CASRADRGQETQYF. The CDR3 region has the DNA TGTGCCAGCAGGGCTGACAGGGGTCAAGAGACCCAGTACTTC.

The CDR3 loop is CASSARDSLNSPLHF. The CDR3 DNA follows: TGTGCCAGCAGCGCCCGGGACAGCCTTAATTCACCCCTCCACTTT. V gene TRBV7-9 combines with J gene TRBJ1-6; 7 bases line up with TRBD1. CDR3 size: 15 residues. Unmatched junction bases numbered 7, after V lost 5 bases and J lost 6 bases. Germline V gene lookup returns CDR1 SEHNR and CDR2 FQNEAQ (reference sequence). The variable domain in full, with the rest retrieved from reference TRBV7-9 and TRBJ1-6, is DTGVSQNPRHKITKRGQNVTFRCDPISEHNRLYWYRQTLGQGPEFLTYFQNEAQLEKSRLLSDRFSAERPKGSFSTLEIQRTEQGDSAMYLCASSARDSLNSPLHFGNGTRLTVT.

The V call is TRBV18, the J call TRBJ1-2; 10 nucleotides agree with TRBD1. The trim removed 2 bases at V and 5 bases at J, leaving 5 bases unmatched. In germline, CDR1 is KGHSH, CDR2 LQKENI. The CDR3 covers 15 residues. The CDR3 nucleotides are TGTGCCAGCTCACCAGGGACAGGGGAGAGATATGGCTACACCTTC. Translating it yields CASSPGTGERYGYTF.

V and J are TRBV7-3 and TRBJ1-1; no reliable D call. This CDR3 region has 13 residues. The V gene lost 3 bases and the J gene lost 0 bases, with 5 bases spanning the gap. CDR1 and CDR2 (germline): SGHTA, FQGTGA. CDR3 nucleotide sequence: TGTGCCAGCAGCTTTTCCGTGAACACTGAAGCTTTCTTT. Amino acid sequence: CASSFSVNTEAFF.